Presented here are 3 T cell receptor beta chains from one specimen sequenced in a study of T cells in tumors after PD-1 blockade. TCRdb keeps only in-frame clones here, not all; method: immunoSEQ multiplex PCR. Of about 13,000 clones listed, 50% to 70% are singletons. Here the sequenced sample was tumor tissue, taken before anti-PD-1 treatment. Receptors were obtained from a human donor with cutaneous squamous cell carcinoma.

The chain has TRBV5-5 and TRBJ1-1, with unresolved D. The CDR3 runs to 13 residues. The germline V gene has CDR1 SGHKS and CDR2 YYEKEE (reference sequence). The V and J ends lost 0 bases and 1 base respectively, with 4 bases between them. The CDR3 is CASSLGGNTEAFF. Written as DNA, the CDR3 is TGTGCCAGCAGCTTGGGAGGGAACACTGAAGCTTTCTTT.

The chain has TRBV11-3 and TRBJ1-1, with D perhaps matching TRBD1 (5 bases). Between the trimmed V and J ends, which lost 5 bases and 1 base, there was a span of 8 bases. Per the germline V gene, CDR1 is SGHNT and CDR2 is YENEEA. This CDR3 region has 13 residues. CDR3 sequence reads: CASSLGANTEAFF. Here the CDR3 DNA reads TGTGCCAGCAGCCTCGGGGCGAACACTGAAGCTTTCTTT.

J is TRBJ2-7 and V is TRBV6-5; no definite D call. CDR1 and CDR2 (germline): MNHEY, SVGAGI. CDR3 length: 12 amino acids. The ends were cut back, 5 bases at V and 4 bases at J, with 9 bases in the middle. CDR3 coding DNA: TGTGCCAGCAGTCCATATACATACGAGCAGTACTTC. Protein: CASSPYTYEQYF.